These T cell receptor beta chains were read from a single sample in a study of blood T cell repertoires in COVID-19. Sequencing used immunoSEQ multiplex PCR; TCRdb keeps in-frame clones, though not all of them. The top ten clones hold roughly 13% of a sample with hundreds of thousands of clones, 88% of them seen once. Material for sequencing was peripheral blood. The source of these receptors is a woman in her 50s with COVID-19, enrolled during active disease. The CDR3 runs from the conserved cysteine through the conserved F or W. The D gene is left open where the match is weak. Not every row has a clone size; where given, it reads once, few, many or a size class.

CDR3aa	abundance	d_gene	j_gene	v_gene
CASSFSTGESYEQYF	.	TRBD1	TRBJ2-7	TRBV11-2
CASSLQGGTEAFF	.	TRBD1	TRBJ1-1	TRBV28
CASSHPGQGYGYTF	.	TRBD1	TRBJ1-2	TRBV3-1/TRBV3-2
CAISESRAISGNTIYF	once	.	TRBJ1-3	TRBV10-3
CASSRIAGGQEDTQYF	.	TRBD2	TRBJ2-3	TRBV6-6
CASSLGTATNEKLFF	.	.	TRBJ1-4	TRBV7-9
CASSYGDSFYEQYF	.	TRBD1	TRBJ2-7	TRBV5-1
CASSEVWTANTEAFF	.	.	TRBJ1-1	TRBV6-1
CASSLVWTTGSYEQYF	once	.	TRBJ2-7	TRBV5-6
CASIHSGGAGHTQYF	.	TRBD2	TRBJ2-3	TRBV6-5
CASSRAGGGNQPQHF	.	TRBD1	TRBJ1-5	TRBV3-1/TRBV3-2
CAWRLFNYGYTF	.	.	TRBJ1-2	TRBV30
CASSLGQGAIREQFF	.	TRBD1	TRBJ2-1	TRBV19
CASSSMNTGELFF	.	.	TRBJ2-2	TRBV7-3
CATSLDSGGLTDTQYF	.	TRBD2	TRBJ2-3	TRBV5-1
CASSDRAEDTQYF	.	.	TRBJ2-3	TRBV6-4
CASGKGQEYNSPLHF	.	TRBD1	TRBJ1-6	TRBV12-5
CAITPGLSTEAFF	once	.	TRBJ1-1	TRBV10-3
CASSPTDSFWRFF	.	.	TRBJ2-1	TRBV6-5
CASSMDRGGYGYTF	.	TRBD1	TRBJ1-2	TRBV19
CASSLGAPTGWVDYGYTF	.	.	TRBJ1-2	TRBV27
CAWSPGGDEKLFF	once	.	TRBJ1-4	TRBV30
CASSLGARREQYF	.	.	TRBJ2-7	TRBV7-2
CASSLEGYGGTDTQYF	.	.	TRBJ2-3	TRBV5-1
CASSKGLGNTEAFF	.	.	TRBJ1-1	TRBV9
CASSLLQGGNYGYTF	.	TRBD1	TRBJ1-2	TRBV5-1
CASSLEPRGGGTGELFF	.	TRBD2	TRBJ2-2	TRBV5-1
CASSLSIYEQYF	few	.	TRBJ2-7	TRBV28
CSVGSRGTEAFF	.	.	TRBJ1-1	TRBV29-1
CASSLEGQVGSYTQYF	.	TRBD1	TRBJ2-3	TRBV5-1
CASSFDRVLEAFF	.	TRBD1	TRBJ1-1	TRBV5-1
CASSFRTSGGARETQYF	once	TRBD2	TRBJ2-5	TRBV7-2
CASFGNNEQFF	.	.	TRBJ2-1	TRBV6-5
CASRSLLNRGRVRPGELFF	.	TRBD1	TRBJ2-2	TRBV2
CASSYSRGTIYF	.	.	TRBJ1-3	TRBV6-2/TRBV6-3
CASGTGIRAEAFF	.	TRBD1	TRBJ1-1	TRBV9
CATASASTGELFF	.	.	TRBJ2-2	TRBV11-2
CASSPGGMNTEAFF	.	.	TRBJ1-1	TRBV27
CSVEARGPTGGGYNEQFF	.	TRBD1	TRBJ2-1	TRBV29-1
CASSFTASGAQETQYF	.	TRBD2	TRBJ2-5	TRBV5-1
CASSLWAGASGANVLTF	.	.	TRBJ2-6	TRBV5-5
CASSYQLGEGAFF	.	.	TRBJ1-1	TRBV11-2
CASSLFRVEDTEAFF	.	.	TRBJ1-1	TRBV5-1
CASSFLDRDTEAFF	.	.	TRBJ1-1	TRBV5-1
CSGYEPTSGYTF	.	.	TRBJ1-2	TRBV29-1
CASRGGYTEAFF	.	TRBD1	TRBJ1-1	TRBV12-3/TRBV12-4
CASSEPGTGNYEQYF	once	TRBD1	TRBJ2-7	TRBV25-1
CASSQVGRLNTIYF	.	.	TRBJ1-3	TRBV4-1
CASRGQGPYSPLHF	.	TRBD1	TRBJ1-6	TRBV27
CASSLSRSAGANVLTF	.	.	TRBJ2-6	TRBV7-6